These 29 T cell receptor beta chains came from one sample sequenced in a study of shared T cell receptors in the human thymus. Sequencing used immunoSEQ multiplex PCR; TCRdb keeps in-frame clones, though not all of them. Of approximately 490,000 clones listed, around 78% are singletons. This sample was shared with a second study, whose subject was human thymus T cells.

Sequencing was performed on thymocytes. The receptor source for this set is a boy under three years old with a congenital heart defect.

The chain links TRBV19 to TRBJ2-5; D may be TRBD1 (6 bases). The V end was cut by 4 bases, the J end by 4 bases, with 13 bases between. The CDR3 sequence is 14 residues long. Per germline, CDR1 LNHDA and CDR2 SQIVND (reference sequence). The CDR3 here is CASSKPGEGETQYF. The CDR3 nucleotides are TGTGCCAGTAGTAAGCCAGGGGAAGGAGAGACCCAGTACTTC.

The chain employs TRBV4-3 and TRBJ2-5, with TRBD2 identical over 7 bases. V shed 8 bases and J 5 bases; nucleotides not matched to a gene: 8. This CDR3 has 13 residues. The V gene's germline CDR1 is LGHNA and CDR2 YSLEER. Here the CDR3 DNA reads TGCGCCAGCCAGGGAGGGCCGGACGAGACCCAGTACTTC. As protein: CASQGGPDETQYF.

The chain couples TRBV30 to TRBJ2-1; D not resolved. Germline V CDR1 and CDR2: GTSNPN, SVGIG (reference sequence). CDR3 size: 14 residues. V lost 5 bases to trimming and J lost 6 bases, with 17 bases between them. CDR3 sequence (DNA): TGTGCCTGGGCATACTTGCCCTTTTGCAATGAGCAGTTCTTC. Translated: CAWAYLPFCNEQFF.

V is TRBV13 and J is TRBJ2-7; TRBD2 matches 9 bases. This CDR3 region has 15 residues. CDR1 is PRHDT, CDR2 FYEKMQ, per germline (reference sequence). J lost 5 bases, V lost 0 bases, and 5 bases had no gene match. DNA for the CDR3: TGTGCCAGCAGCTTAGGCCGCGGGAGGGCCGACGAGCAGTACTTC. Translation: CASSLGRGRADEQYF.

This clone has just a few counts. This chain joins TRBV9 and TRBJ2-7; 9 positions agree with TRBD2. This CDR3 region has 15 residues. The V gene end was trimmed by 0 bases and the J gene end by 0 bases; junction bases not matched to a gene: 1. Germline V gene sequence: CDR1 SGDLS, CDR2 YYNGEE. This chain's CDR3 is CASSVASGDSYEQYF. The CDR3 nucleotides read TGTGCCAGCAGCGTAGCTAGCGGGGACTCCTACGAGCAGTACTTC.

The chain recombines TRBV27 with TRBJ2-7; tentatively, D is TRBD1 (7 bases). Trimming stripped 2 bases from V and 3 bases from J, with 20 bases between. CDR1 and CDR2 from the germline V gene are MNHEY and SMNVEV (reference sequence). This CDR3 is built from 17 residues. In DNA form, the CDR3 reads TGTGCCAGCAGTTTACCCCGTACCAGGGGGGCGGGCTACGAGCAGTACTTC. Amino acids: CASSLPRTRGAGYEQYF.

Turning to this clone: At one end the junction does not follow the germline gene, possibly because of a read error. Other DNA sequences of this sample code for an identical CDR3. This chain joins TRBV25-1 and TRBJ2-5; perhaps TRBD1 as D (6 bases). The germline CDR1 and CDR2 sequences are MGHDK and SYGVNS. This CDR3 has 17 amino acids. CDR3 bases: TGTGCCAGCAGTGATTGGGGGTCAGGGGCCAACCAAGAAACCCAGTACTTC. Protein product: CASSDWGSGANQETQYF.

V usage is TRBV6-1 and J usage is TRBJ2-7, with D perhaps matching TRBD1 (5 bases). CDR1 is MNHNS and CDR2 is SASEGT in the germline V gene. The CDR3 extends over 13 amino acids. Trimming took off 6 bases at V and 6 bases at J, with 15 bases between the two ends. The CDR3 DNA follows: TGTGCCAGCAGCCAGGGTTTGGGCGGCGAGCAGTACTTC. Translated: CASSQGLGGEQYF.

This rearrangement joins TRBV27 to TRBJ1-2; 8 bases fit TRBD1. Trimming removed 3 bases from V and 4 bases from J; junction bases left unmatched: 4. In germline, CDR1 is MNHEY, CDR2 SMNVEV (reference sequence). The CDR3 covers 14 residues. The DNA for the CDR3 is TGTGCCAGCAGTTTTTCGGACAGGGTCTATGGCTACACCTTC. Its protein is CASSFSDRVYGYTF.

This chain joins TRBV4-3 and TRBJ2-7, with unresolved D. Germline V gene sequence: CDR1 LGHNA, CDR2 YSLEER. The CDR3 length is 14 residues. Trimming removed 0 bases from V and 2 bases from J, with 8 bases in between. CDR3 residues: CASSQDAHPYEQYF. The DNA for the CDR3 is TGCGCCAGCAGCCAAGATGCGCACCCCTACGAGCAGTACTTC.

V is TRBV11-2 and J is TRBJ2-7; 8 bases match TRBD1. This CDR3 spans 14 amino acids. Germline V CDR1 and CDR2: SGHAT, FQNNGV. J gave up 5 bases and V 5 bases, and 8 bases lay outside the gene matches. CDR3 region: CASSDDRGGNEQYF. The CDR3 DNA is TGTGCCAGCAGCGACGACAGGGGTGGGAACGAGCAGTACTTC.

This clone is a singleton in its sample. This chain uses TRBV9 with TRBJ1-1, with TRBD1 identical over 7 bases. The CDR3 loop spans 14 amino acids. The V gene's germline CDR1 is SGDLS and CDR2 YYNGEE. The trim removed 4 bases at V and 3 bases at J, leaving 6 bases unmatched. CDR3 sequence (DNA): TGTGCCAGCAGCCCGTGGGACAGTCACACTGAAGCTTTCTTT. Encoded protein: CASSPWDSHTEAFF.

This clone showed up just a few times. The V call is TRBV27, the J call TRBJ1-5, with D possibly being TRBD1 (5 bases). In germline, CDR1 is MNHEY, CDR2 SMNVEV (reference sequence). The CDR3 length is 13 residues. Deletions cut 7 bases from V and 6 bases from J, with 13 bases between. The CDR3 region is CASMGGARQPQHF. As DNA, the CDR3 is TGTGCCAGCATGGGTGGGGCACGTCAGCCCCAGCATTTT.

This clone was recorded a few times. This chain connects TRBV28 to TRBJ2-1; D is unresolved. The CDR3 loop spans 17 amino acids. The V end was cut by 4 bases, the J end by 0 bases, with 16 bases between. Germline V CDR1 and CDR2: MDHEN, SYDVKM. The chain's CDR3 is CASSSPRWAVSYNEQFF. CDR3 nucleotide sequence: TGTGCCAGCAGTTCTCCTCGTTGGGCCGTCTCCTACAATGAGCAGTTCTTC.

CDR3 bases: TGTGCCAGCAGTTCGGGGGGCGGTAAGACTGAAGCTTTCTTT. Its translation: CASSSGGGKTEAFF. V gene TRBV6-5 combines with J gene TRBJ1-1, with D tentatively TRBD1 (6 bases). Germline-derived CDR1 and CDR2 are MNHEY and SVGAGI. The CDR3 extends over 14 amino acids. Trimming took off 4 bases at V and 5 bases at J, with 14 bases between the two ends.

The CDR3: CASSEWGSGSSYNEQFF. The CDR3, as DNA: TGTGCCAGCAGTGAATGGGGTAGCGGCAGCTCCTACAATGAGCAGTTCTTC. The chain has TRBV6-1 and TRBJ2-1; D might be TRBD2 (6 bases). The CDR3 length is 17 residues. Between the trimmed V and J ends, which lost 2 bases and 0 bases, there was a span of 14 bases. Germline assignment: CDR1 MNHNS and CDR2 SASEGT.

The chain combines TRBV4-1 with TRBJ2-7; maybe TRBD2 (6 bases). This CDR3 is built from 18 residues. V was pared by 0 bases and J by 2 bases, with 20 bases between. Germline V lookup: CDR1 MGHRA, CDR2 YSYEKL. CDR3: CASSQDRARRGATYEQYF. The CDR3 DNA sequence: TGCGCCAGCAGCCAAGATCGCGCGAGGAGGGGAGCGACCTACGAGCAGTACTTC.

CDR3 nucleotide sequence: TGTGCCAGTAGCAGGGTCGATATGTGTGATACGCAGTATTTT. This sequence encodes CASSRVDMCDTQYF. The chain uses TRBV19 and TRBJ2-3; weak D call: TRBD1 (5 bases). CDR1 is LNHDA, CDR2 SQIVND, per germline (reference sequence). The CDR3 contains 14 residues. V was cut by 6 bases and J by 6 bases, with 16 bases left in between.

CDR3 sequence reads: CASSYSAWSQPQHF. DNA for the CDR3: TGTGCCAGCAGTTACTCGGCCTGGTCCCAGCCCCAGCATTTT. The V gene is TRBV6-5, the J gene TRBJ1-5; unclear D gene. Trimming left V 0 bases short and J 7 bases short, with 10 bases between. The CDR3 covers 14 residues. Germline V gives CDR1 MNHEY, CDR2 SVGAGI.

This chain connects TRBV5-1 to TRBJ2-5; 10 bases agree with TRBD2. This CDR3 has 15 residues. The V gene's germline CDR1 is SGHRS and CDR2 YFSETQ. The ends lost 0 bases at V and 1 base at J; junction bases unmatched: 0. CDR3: CASSLGTSGQETQYF. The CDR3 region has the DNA TGCGCCAGCAGCTTGGGGACTAGCGGCCAAGAGACCCAGTACTTC. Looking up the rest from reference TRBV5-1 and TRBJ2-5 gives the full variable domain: KAGVTQTPRYLIKTRGQQVTLSCSPISGHRSVSWYQQTPGQGLQFLFEYFSETQRNKGNFPGRFSGRQFSNSRSEMNVSTLELGDSALYLCASSLGTSGQETQYFGPGTRLLVL.

Here the CDR3 DNA reads TGTGCCAGCAGCTTACGGCCGCCGACCAAATTCCAGGGCTACGAGCAGTACTTC. This sequence encodes CASSLRPPTKFQGYEQYF. V usage is TRBV7-9 and J usage is TRBJ2-7, with a weak D call TRBD1 (5 bases). There are 18 residues in the CDR3. Trimming took 2 bases from V and 3 from J, leaving 23 bases between them. Germline lookup yields CDR1 SEHNR and CDR2 FQNEAQ (reference sequence).

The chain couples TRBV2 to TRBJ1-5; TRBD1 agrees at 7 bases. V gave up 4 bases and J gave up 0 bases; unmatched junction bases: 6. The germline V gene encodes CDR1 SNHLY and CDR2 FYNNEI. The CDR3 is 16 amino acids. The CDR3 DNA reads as TGTGCCAGCAGTGGCAGGGGGAACTATAGCAATCAGCCCCAGCATTTT. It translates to CASSGRGNYSNQPQHF.

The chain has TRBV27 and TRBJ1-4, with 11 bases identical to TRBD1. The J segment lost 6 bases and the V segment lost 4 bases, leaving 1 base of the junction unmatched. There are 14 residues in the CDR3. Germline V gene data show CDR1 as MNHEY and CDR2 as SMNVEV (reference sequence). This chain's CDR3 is CASSWDRGDEKLFF. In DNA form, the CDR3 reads TGTGCCAGCAGTTGGGACAGGGGGGATGAAAAACTGTTTTTT.

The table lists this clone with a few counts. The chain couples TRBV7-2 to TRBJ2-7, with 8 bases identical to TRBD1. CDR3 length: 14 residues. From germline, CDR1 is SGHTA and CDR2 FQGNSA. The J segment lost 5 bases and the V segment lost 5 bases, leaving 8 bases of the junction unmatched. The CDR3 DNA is TGTGCCAGCAGCAGATACAGGGGGGCCAACGAGCAGTACTTC. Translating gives CASSRYRGANEQYF.

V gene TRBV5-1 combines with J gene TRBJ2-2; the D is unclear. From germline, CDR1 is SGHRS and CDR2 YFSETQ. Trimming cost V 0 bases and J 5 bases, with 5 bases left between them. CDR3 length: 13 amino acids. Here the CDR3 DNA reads TGCGCCAGCAGCTTGGCTAGAACCGGGGAGCTGTTTTTT. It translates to CASSLARTGELFF.

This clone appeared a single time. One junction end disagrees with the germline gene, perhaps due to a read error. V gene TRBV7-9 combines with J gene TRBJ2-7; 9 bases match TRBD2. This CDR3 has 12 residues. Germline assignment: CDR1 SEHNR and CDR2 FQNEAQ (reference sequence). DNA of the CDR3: TGTGCCAGCAGCTTATGGGGGACTAGCCCTTTCTTC. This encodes CASSLWGTSPFF. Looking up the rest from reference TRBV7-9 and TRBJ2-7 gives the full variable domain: DTGVSQNPRHKITKRGQNVTFRCDPISEHNRLYWYRQTLGQGPEFLTYFQNEAQLEKSRLLSDRFSAERPKGSFSTLEIQRTEQGDSAMYLCASSLWGTSPFFGPGTRLTVT.

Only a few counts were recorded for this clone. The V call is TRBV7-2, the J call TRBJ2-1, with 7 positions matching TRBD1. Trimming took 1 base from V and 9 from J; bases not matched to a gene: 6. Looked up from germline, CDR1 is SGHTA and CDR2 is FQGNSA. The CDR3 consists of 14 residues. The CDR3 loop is CASSLVRGPGEQFF. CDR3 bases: TGTGCCAGCAGCTTAGTTAGGGGGCCGGGTGAGCAGTTCTTC.

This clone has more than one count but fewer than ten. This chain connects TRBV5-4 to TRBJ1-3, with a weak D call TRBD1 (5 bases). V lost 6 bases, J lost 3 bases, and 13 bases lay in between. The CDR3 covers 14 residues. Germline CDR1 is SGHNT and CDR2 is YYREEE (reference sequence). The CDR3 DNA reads TGTGCCAGCACCTCGGGGGGTCTTGGAAACACCATATATTTT. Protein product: CASTSGGLGNTIYF.

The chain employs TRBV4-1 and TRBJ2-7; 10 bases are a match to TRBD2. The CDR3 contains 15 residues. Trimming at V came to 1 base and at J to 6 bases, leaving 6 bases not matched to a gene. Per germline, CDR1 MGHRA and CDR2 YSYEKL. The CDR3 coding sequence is TGCGCCAGCAGCCAAGCCATGGGACTAGCGACCGAGCAGTACTTC. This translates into CASSQAMGLATEQYF.